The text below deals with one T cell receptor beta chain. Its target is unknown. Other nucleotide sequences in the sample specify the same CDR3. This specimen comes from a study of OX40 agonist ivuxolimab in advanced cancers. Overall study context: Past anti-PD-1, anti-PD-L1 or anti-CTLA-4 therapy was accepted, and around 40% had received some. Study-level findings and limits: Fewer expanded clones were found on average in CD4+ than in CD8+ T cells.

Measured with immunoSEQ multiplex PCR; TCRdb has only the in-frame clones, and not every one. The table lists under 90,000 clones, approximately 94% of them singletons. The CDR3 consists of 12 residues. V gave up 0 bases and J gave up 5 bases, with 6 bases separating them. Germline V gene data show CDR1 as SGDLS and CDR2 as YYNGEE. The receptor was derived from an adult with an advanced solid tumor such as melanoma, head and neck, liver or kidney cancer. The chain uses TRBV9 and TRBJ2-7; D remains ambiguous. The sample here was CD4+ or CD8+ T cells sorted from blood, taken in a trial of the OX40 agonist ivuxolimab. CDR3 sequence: CASSVEGNEQYF. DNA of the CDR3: TGTGCCAGCAGCGTAGAGGGTAACGAGCAGTACTTC.